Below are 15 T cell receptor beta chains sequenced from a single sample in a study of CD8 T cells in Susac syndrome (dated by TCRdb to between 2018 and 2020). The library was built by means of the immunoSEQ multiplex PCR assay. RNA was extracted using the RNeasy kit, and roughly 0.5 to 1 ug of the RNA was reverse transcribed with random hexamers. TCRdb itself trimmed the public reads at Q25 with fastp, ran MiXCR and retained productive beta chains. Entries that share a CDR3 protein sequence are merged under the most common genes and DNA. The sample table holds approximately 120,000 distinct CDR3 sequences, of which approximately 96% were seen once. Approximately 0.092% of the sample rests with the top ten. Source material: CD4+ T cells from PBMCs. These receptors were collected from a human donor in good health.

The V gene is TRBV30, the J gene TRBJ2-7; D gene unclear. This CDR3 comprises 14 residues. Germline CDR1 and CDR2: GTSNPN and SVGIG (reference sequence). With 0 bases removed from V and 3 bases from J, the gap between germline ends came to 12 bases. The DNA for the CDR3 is TGTGCCTGGAGTGTCGGCCTACCTTACTACGAGCAGTACTTC. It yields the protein CAWSVGLPYYEQYF.

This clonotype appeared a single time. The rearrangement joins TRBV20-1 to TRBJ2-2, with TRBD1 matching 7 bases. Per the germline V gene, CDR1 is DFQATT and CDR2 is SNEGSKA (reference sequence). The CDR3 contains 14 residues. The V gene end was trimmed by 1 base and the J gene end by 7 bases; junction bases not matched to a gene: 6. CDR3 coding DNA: TGCAGTGCTAGAGTCGAGGGGGCGATCGGGGAGCTGTTTTTT. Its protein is CSARVEGAIGELFF.

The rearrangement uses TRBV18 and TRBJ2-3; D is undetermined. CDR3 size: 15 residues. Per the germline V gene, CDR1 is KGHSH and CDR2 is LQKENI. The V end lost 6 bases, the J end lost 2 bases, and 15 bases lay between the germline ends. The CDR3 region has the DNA TGTGCCAGCTCCATCGCAGGAGCTGACACAGATACGCAGTATTTT. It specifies CASSIAGADTDTQYF.

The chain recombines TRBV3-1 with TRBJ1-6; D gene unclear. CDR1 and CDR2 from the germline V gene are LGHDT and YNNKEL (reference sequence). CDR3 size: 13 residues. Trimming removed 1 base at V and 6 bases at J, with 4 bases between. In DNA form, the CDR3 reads TGTGCCAGCAGCCAAGCATCTAATTCACCCCTCCACTTT. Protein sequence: CASSQASNSPLHF.

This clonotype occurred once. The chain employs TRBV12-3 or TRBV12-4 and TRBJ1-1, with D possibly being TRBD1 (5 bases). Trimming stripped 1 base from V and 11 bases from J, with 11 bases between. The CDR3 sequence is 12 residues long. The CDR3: CASSLESGAAFF. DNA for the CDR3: TGTGCCAGCAGTTTAGAAAGTGGGGCGGCTTTCTTT.

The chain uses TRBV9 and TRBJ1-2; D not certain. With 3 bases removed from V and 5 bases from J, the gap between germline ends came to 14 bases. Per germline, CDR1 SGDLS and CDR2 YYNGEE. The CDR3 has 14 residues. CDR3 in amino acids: CASSADDRGYGYTF. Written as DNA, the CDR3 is TGTGCCAGCAGCGCCGACGACCGGGGATATGGCTACACCTTC.

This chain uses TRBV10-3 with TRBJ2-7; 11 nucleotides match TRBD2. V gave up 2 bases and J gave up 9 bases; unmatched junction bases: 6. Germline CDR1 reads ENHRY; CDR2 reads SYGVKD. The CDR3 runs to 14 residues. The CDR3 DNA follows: TGTGCCATCAGTGAGACTAGCGGGAGCCCTTGGCAGTACTTC. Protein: CAISETSGSPWQYF.

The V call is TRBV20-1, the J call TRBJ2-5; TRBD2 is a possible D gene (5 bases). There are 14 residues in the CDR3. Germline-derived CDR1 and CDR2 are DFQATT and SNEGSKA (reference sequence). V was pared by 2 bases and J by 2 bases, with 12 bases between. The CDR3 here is CSARNRRGQETQYF. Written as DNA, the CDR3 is TGCAGTGCTAGAAATCGGAGAGGGCAAGAGACCCAGTACTTC.

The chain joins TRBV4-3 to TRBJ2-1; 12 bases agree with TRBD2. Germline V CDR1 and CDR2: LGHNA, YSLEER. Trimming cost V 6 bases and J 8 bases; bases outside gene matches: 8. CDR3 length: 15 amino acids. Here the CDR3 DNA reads TGCGCCAGCAGTCCGACTAGCGGGAGTTTCGATGAGCAGTTCTTC. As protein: CASSPTSGSFDEQFF.

CDR3 in DNA: TGCGCCAGCAGCCAAGATTTTGGGGGACAGGGAAGTCGGCAAGAGACCCAGTACTTC. It translates to CASSQDFGGQGSRQETQYF. The chain uses TRBV4-1 and TRBJ2-5, with 9 bases fitting TRBD1. Germline V gene lookup returns CDR1 MGHRA and CDR2 YSYEKL. The J segment lost 2 bases and the V segment lost 0 bases, leaving 13 bases of the junction unmatched. This CDR3 is 19 amino acids long.

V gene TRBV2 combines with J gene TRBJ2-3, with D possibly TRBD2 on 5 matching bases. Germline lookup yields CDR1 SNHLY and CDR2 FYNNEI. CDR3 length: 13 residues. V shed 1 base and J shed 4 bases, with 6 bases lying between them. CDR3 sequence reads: CASSEVGADTQYF. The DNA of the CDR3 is TGTGCCAGCAGTGAAGTCGGGGCAGATACGCAGTATTTT.

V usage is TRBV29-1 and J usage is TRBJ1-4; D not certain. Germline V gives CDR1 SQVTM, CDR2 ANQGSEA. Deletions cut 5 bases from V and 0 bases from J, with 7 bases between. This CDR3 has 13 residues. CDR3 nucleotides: TGCAGCGTTAGAAGTACAACTAATGAAAAACTGTTTTTT. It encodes CSVRSTTNEKLFF.

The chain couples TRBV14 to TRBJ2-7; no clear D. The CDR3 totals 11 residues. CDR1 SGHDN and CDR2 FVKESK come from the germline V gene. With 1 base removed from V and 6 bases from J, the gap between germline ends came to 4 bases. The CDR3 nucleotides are TGTGCCAGCAGCCAAGGTCCCGAGCAGTACTTC. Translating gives CASSQGPEQYF.

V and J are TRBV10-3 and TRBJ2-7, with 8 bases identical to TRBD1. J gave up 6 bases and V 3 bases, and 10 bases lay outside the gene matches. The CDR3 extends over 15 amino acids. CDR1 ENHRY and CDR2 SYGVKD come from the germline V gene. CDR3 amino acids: CAISDRAGGSVEQYF. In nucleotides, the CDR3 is TGTGCCATCAGTGACAGGGCAGGGGGCTCGGTCGAGCAGTACTTC.

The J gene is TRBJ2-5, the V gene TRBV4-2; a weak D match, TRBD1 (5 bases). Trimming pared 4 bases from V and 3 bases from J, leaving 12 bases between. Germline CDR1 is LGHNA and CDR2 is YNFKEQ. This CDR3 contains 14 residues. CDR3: CASSLHIREETQYF. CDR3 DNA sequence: TGTGCCAGCAGCCTCCACATCAGGGAAGAGACCCAGTACTTC.